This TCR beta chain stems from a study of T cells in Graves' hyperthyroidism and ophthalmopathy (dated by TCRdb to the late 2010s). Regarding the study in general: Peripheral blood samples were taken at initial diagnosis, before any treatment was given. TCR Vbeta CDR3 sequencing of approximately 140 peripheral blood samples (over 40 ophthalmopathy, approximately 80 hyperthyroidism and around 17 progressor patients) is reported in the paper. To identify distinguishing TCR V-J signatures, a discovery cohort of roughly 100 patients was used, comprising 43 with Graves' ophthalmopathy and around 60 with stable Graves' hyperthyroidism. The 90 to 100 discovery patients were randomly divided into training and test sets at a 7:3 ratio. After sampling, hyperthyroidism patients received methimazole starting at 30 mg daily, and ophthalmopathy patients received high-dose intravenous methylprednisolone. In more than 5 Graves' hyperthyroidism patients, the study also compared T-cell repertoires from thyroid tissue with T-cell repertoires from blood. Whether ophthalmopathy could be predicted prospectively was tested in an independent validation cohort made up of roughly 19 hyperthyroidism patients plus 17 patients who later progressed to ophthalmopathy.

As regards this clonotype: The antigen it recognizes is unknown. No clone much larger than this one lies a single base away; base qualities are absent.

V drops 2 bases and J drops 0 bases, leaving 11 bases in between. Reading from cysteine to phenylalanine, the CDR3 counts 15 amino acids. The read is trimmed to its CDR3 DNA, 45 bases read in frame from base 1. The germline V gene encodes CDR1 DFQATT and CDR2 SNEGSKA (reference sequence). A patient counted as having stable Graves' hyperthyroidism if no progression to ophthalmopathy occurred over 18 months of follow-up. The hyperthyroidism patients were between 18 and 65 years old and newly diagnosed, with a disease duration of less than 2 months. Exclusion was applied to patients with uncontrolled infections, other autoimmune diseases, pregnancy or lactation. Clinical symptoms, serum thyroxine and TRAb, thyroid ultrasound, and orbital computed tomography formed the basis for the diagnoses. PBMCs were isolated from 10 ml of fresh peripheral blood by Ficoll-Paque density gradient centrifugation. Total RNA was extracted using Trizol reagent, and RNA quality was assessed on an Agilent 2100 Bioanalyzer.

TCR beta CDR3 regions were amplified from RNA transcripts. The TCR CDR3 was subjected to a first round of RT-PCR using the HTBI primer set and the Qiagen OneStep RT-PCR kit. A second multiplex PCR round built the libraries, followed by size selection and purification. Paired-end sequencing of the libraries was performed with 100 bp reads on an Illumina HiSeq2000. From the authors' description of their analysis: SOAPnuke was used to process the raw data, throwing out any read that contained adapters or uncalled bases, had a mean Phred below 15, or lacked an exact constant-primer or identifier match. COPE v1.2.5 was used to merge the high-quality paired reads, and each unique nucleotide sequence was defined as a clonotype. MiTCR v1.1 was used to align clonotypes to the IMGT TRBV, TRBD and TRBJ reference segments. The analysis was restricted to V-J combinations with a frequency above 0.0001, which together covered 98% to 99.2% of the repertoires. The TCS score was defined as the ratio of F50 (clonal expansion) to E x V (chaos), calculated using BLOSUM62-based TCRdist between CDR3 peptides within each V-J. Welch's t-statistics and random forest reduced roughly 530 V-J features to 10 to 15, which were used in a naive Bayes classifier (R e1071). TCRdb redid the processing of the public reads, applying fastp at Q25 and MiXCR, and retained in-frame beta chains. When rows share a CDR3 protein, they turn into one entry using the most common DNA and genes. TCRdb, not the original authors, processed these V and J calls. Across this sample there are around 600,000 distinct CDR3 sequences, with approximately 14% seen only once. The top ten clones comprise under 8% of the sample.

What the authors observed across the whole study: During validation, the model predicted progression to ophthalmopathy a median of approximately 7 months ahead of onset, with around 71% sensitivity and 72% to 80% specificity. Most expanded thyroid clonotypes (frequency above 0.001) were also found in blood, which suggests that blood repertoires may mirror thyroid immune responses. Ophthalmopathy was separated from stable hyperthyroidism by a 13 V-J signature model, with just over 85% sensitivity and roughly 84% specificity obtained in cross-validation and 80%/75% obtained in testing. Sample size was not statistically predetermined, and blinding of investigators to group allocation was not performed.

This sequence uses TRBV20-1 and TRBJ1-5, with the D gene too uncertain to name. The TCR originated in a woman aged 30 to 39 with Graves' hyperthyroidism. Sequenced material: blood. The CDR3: CSARTTGNSNQPQHF. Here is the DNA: TGCAGTGCTAGAACGACCGGCAATAGCAATCAGCCCCAGCATTTT.